These 9 T cell receptor beta chains came from one sample sequenced in a study of shared T cell receptors in the human thymus. Profiled with immunoSEQ multiplex PCR; TCRdb holds only in-frame clones, not every one. The table lists approximately 660,000 clones, roughly 90% of them singletons. This sample was shared with a second study, whose subject was human thymus T cells.

Input material: thymocytes. These receptors came from a boy in the first two years of life with a congenital heart defect.

The V and J genes are TRBV4-1 and TRBJ1-5; D may be TRBD1 (6 bases). Deletions cut 1 base from V and 4 bases from J, with 14 bases between. This CDR3 region has 16 residues. Germline V CDR1 and CDR2: MGHRA, YSYEKL. In DNA form, the CDR3 reads TGCGCCAGCAGCCAAGTAGGGGGGGCGTGGAATCAGCCCCAGCATTTT. Amino acid sequence: CASSQVGGAWNQPQHF.

Turning to this clone: Other DNA sequences from this sample encode an identical CDR3 as well. The CDR3 DNA sequence: TGTGCCAGCAGTGAATATCTCACTTACTCTGGGGCCAACGTCCTGACTTTC. Protein: CASSEYLTYSGANVLTF. The chain recombines TRBV25-1 with TRBJ2-6; D not certain. The ends were cut back, 0 bases at V and 0 bases at J, with 9 bases in the middle. This CDR3 contains 17 residues. CDR1 is MGHDK, CDR2 SYGVNS, per germline.

This chain uses TRBV28 with TRBJ2-1, with 8 bases lining up with TRBD2. The CDR3 has 15 residues. With 5 bases clipped from V and 0 bases from J, the junction kept 3 bases outside the gene matches. CDR1 and CDR2 (germline): MDHEN, SYDVKM. The CDR3 spells CASSPSGSSYNEQFF. CDR3 DNA sequence: TGTGCCAGCAGTCCGAGCGGGAGCTCCTACAATGAGCAGTTCTTC.

Here the CDR3 reads CASSETSAAYNEQFF. The CDR3 nucleotides read TGTGCCAGCAGTGAGACTAGCGCAGCCTACAATGAGCAGTTCTTC. J is TRBJ2-1 and V is TRBV25-1, with 8 bases fitting TRBD2. Germline-derived CDR1 and CDR2 are MGHDK and SYGVNS. This CDR3 has 15 amino acids. Trimming cost V 3 bases and J 2 bases; bases outside gene matches: 3.

The chain has TRBV20-1 and TRBJ1-2; TRBD1 aligns across 7 bases. The CDR3 totals 10 residues. From germline, CDR1 is DFQATT and CDR2 SNEGSKA (reference sequence). V was pared by 5 bases and J by 8 bases, with 2 bases of the junction left unmatched. The CDR3 reads CSARTGGYTF. The CDR3 DNA reads as TGCAGTGCTCGGACAGGCGGCTACACCTTC.

The chain carries TRBV25-1 and TRBJ2-5; 8 positions agree with TRBD1. The V gene end was trimmed by 6 bases and the J gene end by 2 bases; junction bases not matched to a gene: 8. CDR1 MGHDK and CDR2 SYGVNS come from the germline V gene. The CDR3 consists of 15 residues. This CDR3 is CASRPLDRAQETQYF. Here the CDR3 DNA reads TGTGCCAGCAGACCCCTGGACAGGGCTCAAGAGACCCAGTACTTC.

The rearrangement joins TRBV6-1 to TRBJ1-5; D is unresolved. CDR1 is MNHNS and CDR2 is SASEGT in the germline V gene. The CDR3 length is 15 residues. The V and J ends lost 2 bases and 6 bases respectively, with 14 bases between them. CDR3 sequence (DNA): TGTGCCAGCAGTGAATTCCAGGCAGTAGGTCAGCCCCAGCATTTT. This gives the protein CASSEFQAVGQPQHF.

This clone came up a few times. This chain connects TRBV4-3 to TRBJ1-1; D may be TRBD1 (6 bases). Trimming stripped 3 bases from V and 1 base from J, with 9 bases between. The CDR3 totals 14 residues. Germline-derived CDR1 and CDR2 are LGHNA and YSLEER. CDR3 sequence: CASSHGQWNTEAFF. The DNA for the CDR3 is TGCGCCAGCAGCCATGGACAGTGGAACACTGAAGCTTTCTTT.

The rearrangement joins TRBV30 to TRBJ2-5; a possible D gene is TRBD2 (5 bases). The CDR3 is 14 residues long. Trimming removed 2 bases from V and 8 bases from J, with 18 bases in between. Germline V CDR1 and CDR2: GTSNPN, SVGIG (reference sequence). The CDR3 sequence: CAWSRASGSDTQYF. CDR3 nucleotides: TGTGCCTGGAGTCGGGCAAGCGGTTCGGATACCCAGTACTTC.